This T cell receptor (beta chain) was obtained from a study of shared clonotypes between healthy human individuals. Sequencing used immunoSEQ multiplex PCR; TCRdb keeps in-frame clones, though not all of them. This table holds over 1.5 million clones, around 98% found once. CDR1 is SSHAT, CDR2 FNYEAQ, per germline (reference sequence). The CDR3 has 14 amino acids. Study-level points and caveats: With a handful of donors compared, about 5% of naive CD4 clonotypes were shared. Tissue TCR repertoires likely differ from these blood-only repertoires. Non-shared clonotypes were found to have lower generation probabilities than the clonotypes that were shared by all four of the sorted-subset donors.

This clone was detected once. Its target is not known. The junction shows a germline mismatch at one end, possibly a read error. Within the sample, other DNA sequences also encode this same CDR3. This clonotype originated in a man aged 25-40 years in good health. The sequenced material came from naive CD4+ T cells sorted from blood. Indicated subset: CD45RA+ positively selected. The chain joins TRBV7-7 to TRBJ2-1; maybe TRBD1 (6 bases). This CDR3 reads CASSLGGSYNEQFF. CDR3 sequence (DNA): TGTGCTAGCAGCTTAGGGGGCTCCTACAATGAGCAGTTCTTC.